This T cell receptor (beta chain) was obtained from a study of shared clonotypes between healthy human individuals. TCRdb's table, derived via immunoSEQ multiplex PCR, lists solely in-frame clones and lacks some. This sample carries 2 million to 3 million clones, roughly 93% of them seen once, and the ten largest clones take 0.36%. Remarks on this clone: This may be a read error, as it is one base from a much larger clone.

The V gene lost 0 bases and the J gene lost 5 bases, with 4 bases spanning the gap. Looked up from germline, CDR1 is SGHRS and CDR2 is YFSETQ. The CDR3 length is 12 residues. The sample consisted of naive CD4+ T cells from PBMCs. Subset defined: CD45RA+ positively selected. The chain couples TRBV5-1 to TRBJ2-3, with D hard to call. The TCR sequence derives from a man aged 18 to 30 in good health. Some clones in this sample may be carry-over from other donors' samples. The CDR3 is CASSLGKDTQYF. CDR3 nucleotides: TGCGCCAGCAGCTTGGGCAAAGATACGCAGTATTTT.